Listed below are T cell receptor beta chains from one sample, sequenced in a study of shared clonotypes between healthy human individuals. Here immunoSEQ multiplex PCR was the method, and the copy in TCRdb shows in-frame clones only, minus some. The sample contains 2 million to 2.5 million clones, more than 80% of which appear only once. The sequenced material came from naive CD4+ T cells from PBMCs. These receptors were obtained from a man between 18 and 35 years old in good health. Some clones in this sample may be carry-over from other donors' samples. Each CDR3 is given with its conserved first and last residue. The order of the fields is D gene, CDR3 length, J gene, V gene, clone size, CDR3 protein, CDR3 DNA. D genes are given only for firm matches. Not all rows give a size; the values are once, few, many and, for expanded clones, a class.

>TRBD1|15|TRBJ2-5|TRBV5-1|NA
CASSLVGQGQETQYF
TGCGCCAGCAGCTTGGTGGGACAGGGACAGGAGACCCAGTACTTC
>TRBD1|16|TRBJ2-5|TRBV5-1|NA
CASSQERETGMKTQYF
TGCGCCAGCAGCCAGGAAAGGGAGACAGGGATGAAGACCCAGTACTTC
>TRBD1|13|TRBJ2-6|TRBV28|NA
CASRRTGSHVLTF
TGTGCCAGCAGAAGGACAGGGTCCCACGTCCTGACTTTC
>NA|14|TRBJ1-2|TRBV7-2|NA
CASSPEGSDGGYTF
TGTGCCAGCAGCCCGGAAGGGAGTGATGGCGGCTACACCTTC
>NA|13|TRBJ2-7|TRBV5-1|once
CASSPASLGEQYF
TGCGCCAGCAGCCCCGCGTCCCTAGGCGAGCAGTACTTC
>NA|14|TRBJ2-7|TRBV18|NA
CASSLGVGAYEQYF
TGTGCCAGCTCACTGGGGGTAGGGGCGTACGAGCAGTACTTC
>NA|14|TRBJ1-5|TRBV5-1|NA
CASSLQGSNQPQHF
TGCGCCAGCAGCTTACAGGGAAGCAATCAGCCCCAGCATTTT
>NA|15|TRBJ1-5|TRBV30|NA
CAWSPPSRGNQPQHF
TGTGCCTGGAGTCCTCCGAGTAGGGGCAATCAGCCCCAGCATTTT
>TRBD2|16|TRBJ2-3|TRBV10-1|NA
CASRDEVPGLANTQYF
TGCGCCAGCAGGGATGAGGTTCCGGGACTAGCGAATACGCAGTATTTT
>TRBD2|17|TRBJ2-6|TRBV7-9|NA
CASSLAVGGAGANVLTF
TGTGCCAGCAGCTTAGCGGTTGGGGGGGCTGGGGCCAACGTCCTGACTTTC
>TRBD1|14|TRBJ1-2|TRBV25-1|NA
CASSTPGTGGGYTF
TGTGCCAGCAGTACCCCCGGGACAGGGGGTGGCTACACCTTC
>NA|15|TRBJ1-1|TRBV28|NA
CASSFDGRVVTEAFF
TGTGCCAGCAGTTTTGATGGTAGGGTGGTCACTGAAGCTTTCTTT
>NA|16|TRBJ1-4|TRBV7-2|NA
CASSLGVQGFNEKLFF
TGTGCCAGCAGCTTAGGGGTCCAGGGTTTTAATGAAAAACTGTTTTTT
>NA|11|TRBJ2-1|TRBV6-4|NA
CASSPIGEQFF
TGTGCCAGCAGCCCCATTGGTGAGCAGTTCTTC
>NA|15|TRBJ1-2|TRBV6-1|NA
CASSEAPSAGYGYTF
TGTGCCAGCAGTGAAGCTCCTTCAGCGGGCTATGGCTACACCTTC
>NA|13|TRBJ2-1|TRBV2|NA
CASIKDFGNEQFF
TGTGCCAGCATCAAGGACTTCGGGAATGAGCAGTTCTTC
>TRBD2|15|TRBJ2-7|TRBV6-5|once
CASSYAGGEWDEQYF
TGTGCCAGCAGTTACGCCGGGGGGGAGTGGGACGAGCAGTACTTC
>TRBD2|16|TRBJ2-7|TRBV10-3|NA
CAISGPGTTPSGEQYF
TGTGCCATCAGTGGGCCAGGGACTACCCCCTCCGGCGAGCAGTACTTC
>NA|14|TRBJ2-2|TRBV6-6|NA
CASSYNAPGGELFF
TGTGCCAGCAGTTACAACGCCCCCGGCGGGGAGCTGTTTTTT
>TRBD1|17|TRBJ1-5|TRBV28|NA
CASSFWRGDRGNQPQHF
TGTGCCAGCAGTTTCTGGAGGGGTGACAGGGGCAATCAGCCCCAGCATTTT
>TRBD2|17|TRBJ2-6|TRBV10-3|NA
CASHGGILRSGANVLTF
TGTGCCTCTCACGGGGGGATCCTGAGGTCTGGGGCCAACGTCCTGACTTTC
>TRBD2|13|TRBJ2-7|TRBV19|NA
CASSRLAGVEQYF
TGTGCCAGTAGCAGACTAGCGGGAGTCGAGCAGTACTTC
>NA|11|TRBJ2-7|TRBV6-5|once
CASSYYYEQYF
TGTGCCAGCAGTTACTACTACGAGCAGTACTTC
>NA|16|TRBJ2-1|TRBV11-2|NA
CASSLVLALSYNEQFF
TGTGCCAGCAGCTTAGTTCTAGCGCTCTCCTACAATGAGCAGTTCTTC
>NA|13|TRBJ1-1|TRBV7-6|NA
CASSIGENTEAFF
TGTGCCAGCAGCATAGGTGAGAACACTGAAGCTTTCTTT
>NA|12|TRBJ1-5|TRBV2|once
CASSEYKQPQHF
TGTGCCAGCAGTGAATATAAGCAGCCCCAGCATTTT
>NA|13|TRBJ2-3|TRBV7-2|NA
CASSPTPGIRLYF
TGTGCCAGCAGCCCAACCCCCGGGATCCGATTGTATTTT
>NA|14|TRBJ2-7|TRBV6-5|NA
CASSYSLPYYEQYF
TGTGCCAGCAGTTACTCGTTGCCTTACTACGAGCAGTACTTC
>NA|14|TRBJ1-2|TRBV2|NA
CASSGPGLNYGYTF
TGTGCCAGCAGTGGCCCCGGGTTGAACTATGGCTACACCTTC
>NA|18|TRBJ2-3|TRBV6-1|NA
CASSEYRTAIFSTDTQYF
TGTGCCAGCAGTGAATATAGGACAGCGATATTTTCCACAGATACGCAGTATTTT
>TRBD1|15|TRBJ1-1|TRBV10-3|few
CAISEATGGYTEAFF
TGTGCCATCAGTGAGGCGACAGGGGGCTACACTGAAGCTTTCTTT
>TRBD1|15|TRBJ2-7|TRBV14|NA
CASSPGGQGAYEQYF
TGTGCCAGCAGCCCCGGCGGACAGGGGGCCTACGAGCAGTACTTC
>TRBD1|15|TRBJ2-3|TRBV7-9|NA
CASSTDRGSTDTQYF
TGTGCCAGCAGCACGGACAGGGGGAGCACAGATACGCAGTATTTT
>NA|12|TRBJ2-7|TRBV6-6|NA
CASQRESYEQYF
TGTGCCAGCCAACGGGAGAGCTACGAGCAGTACTTC
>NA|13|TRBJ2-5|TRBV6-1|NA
CASSVEGGETQYF
TGTGCCAGCAGTGTAGAGGGTGGGGAGACCCAGTACTTC
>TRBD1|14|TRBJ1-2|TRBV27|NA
CASSLVRGQDGYTF
TGTGCCAGCAGTTTAGTCAGGGGGCAAGATGGCTACACCTTC
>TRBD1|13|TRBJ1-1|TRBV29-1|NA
CSVGNGQGSEAFF
TGCAGCGTTGGGAACGGACAGGGCAGTGAAGCTTTCTTT
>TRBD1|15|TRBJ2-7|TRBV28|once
CASSRRGQAPYEQYF
TGTGCCAGCAGCCGACGGGGACAGGCCCCCTACGAGCAGTACTTC
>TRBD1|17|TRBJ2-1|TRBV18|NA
CASSPRPGTVDYNEQFF
TGTGCCAGCTCACCACGTCCCGGGACAGTGGACTACAATGAGCAGTTCTTC
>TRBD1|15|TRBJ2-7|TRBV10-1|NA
CASSTQGAGSYEQYF
TGCGCCAGCAGCACACAGGGGGCCGGCTCCTACGAGCAGTACTTC
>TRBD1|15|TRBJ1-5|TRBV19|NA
CASRTGQGTGQPQHF
TGTGCCAGTAGAACGGGACAGGGGACGGGGCAGCCCCAGCATTTT
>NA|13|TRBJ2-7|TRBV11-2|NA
CASSLVLVYEQYF
TGTGCCAGCAGCTTAGTTCTGGTTTACGAGCAGTACTTC
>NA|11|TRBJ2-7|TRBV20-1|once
CSARFVEEQYF
TGCAGTGCTAGATTCGTGGAGGAGCAGTACTTC
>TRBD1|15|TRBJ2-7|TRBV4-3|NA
CASSHRQGAGSEQYF
TGCGCCAGCAGCCATCGACAGGGGGCTGGTTCGGAGCAGTACTTC
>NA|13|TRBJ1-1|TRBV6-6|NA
CASRQYLNTEAFF
TGTGCCAGCAGGCAATATTTGAACACTGAAGCTTTCTTT
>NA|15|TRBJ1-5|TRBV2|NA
CASSERAGGNQPQHF
TGTGCCAGCAGTGAAAGGGCTGGAGGCAATCAGCCCCAGCATTTT
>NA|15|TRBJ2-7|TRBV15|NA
CATSREWGRVYEQYF
TGTGCCACCAGCAGAGAATGGGGCAGGGTCTACGAGCAGTACTTC
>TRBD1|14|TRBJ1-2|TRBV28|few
CASNTGEGVRGYTF
TGTGCCAGTAATACAGGGGAAGGTGTGAGAGGCTACACCTTC
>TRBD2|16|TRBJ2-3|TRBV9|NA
CASSVGASGNTDTQYF
TGTGCCAGCAGCGTAGGGGCTAGCGGAAACACAGATACGCAGTATTTT
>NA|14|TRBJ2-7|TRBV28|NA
CASSVNSLEDEQYF
TGTGCCAGCAGTGTAAACTCACTCGAGGACGAGCAGTACTTC
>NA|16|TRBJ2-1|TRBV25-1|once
CASSAQGGGVGDEQFF
TGTGCCAGCAGTGCCCAAGGGGGGGGCGTAGGGGATGAGCAGTTCTTC
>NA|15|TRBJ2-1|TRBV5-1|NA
CASSPQAGTYNEQFF
TGCGCCAGCAGCCCTCAAGCGGGTACCTACAATGAGCAGTTCTTC
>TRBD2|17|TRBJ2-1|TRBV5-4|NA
CASSLGGSGSGTNEQFF
TGTGCCAGCAGCTTGGGAGGTAGCGGGAGTGGGACGAATGAGCAGTTCTTC
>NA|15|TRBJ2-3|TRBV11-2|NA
CASSLNRDSVDTQYF
TGTGCCAGCAGCTTAAACAGGGATTCGGTAGATACGCAGTATTTT
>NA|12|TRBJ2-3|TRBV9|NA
CASSPDTDTQYF
TGTGCCAGCAGCCCCGACACAGATACGCAGTATTTT